The clone carrying this TCR beta chain was observed many times. Amplified material comprised TCR beta CDR3 regions derived from RNA transcripts. The first round was an RT-PCR with HTBI primers, and the second round was a multiplex PCR. TCRdb re-called the multiplex PCR reads through MiXCR, storing one row per CDR3 protein. The sample records 500,000 to 700,000 distinct CDR3 sequences, 20% to 25% being singletons. The record originates from a study of Graves' ophthalmopathy and Graves' hyperthyroidism. The CDR3 has 14 amino acids. J lost 7 bases, V lost 3 bases, and 3 bases had no gene match. In germline, CDR1 is SGHAT, CDR2 FQDESV (reference sequence).

The chain combines TRBV11-1 with TRBJ1-6; TRBD1 matches 7 bases. This clonotype originated in a woman in her late teens or twenties with stable Graves' hyperthyroidism. Some clones in this sample may be carry-over from other donors' samples. Sequenced: peripheral blood. The CDR3 loop is CASSFQGVNSPLHF. CDR3 sequence (DNA): TGTGCCAGCAGCTTTCAGGGGGTCAATTCACCCCTCCACTTT. The variable domain in full, completed from reference TRBV11-1 and TRBJ1-6, reads EAEVAQSPRYKITEKSQAVAFWCDPISGHATLYWYRQILGQGPELLVQFQDESVVDDSQLPKDRFSAERLKGVDSTLKIQPAELGDSAMYLCASSFQGVNSPLHFGNGTRLTVT.